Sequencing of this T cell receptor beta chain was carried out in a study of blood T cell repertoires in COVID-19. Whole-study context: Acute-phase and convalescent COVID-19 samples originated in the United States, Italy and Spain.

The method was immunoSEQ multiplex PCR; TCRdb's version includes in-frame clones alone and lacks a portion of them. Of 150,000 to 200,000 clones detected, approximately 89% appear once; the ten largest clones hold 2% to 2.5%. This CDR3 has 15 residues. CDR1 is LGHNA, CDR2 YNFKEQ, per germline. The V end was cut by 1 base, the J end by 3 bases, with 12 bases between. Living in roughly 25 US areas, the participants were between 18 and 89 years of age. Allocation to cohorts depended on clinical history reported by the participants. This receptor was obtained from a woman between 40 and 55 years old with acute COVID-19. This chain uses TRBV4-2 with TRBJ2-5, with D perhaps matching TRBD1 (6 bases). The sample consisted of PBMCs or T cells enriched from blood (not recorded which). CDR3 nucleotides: TGTGCCAGCAGCCAAGTCACAGGGTGGGAAGAGACCCAGTACTTC. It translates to CASSQVTGWEETQYF.